The sequence of this T cell receptor (beta chain) was determined in a study of shared clonotypes between healthy human individuals. About the study: Each donor's CD8 memory used one plate, CD8 naive two, each CD4 subset three.

Study outcomes and limitations: Estimated clonotype richness was generally higher in naive than memory subsets.

With respect to this clone: Its cognate antigen is unknown.

In the original workflow: ImmunoSEQ only sent back junction sequences with no quality scores, so filtering was done differently. The method was immunoSEQ multiplex PCR; TCRdb's version includes in-frame clones alone and lacks a portion of them. V and J calls plus clone size are reproduced from that table; the DNA served to infer D and trimming. The data hold more than 2,000,000 clones, with 80% to 95% observed a single time. The length of the CDR3 is 12 residues. The V gene lost 4 bases and the J gene lost 6 bases, with 11 bases spanning the gap. Germline assignment: CDR1 SGDLS and CDR2 YYNGEE. Sequences were obtained from naive CD4+ T cells from PBMCs. Subset indicated: CD45RA+ positively selected. The chain employs TRBV9 and TRBJ2-7; perhaps D is TRBD1 or TRBD2 (5 bases each). The receptor's source is a man younger than 35 in good health. Some clones in this sample may be carry-over from other donors' samples. The CDR3 coding sequence is TGTGCCAGCAGCCCCCATGGGACCGAGCAGTACTTC. This translates into CASSPHGTEQYF. The full variable domain, its missing parts supplied by reference TRBV9 and TRBJ2-7, is DSGVTQTPKHLITATGQRVTLRCSPRSGDLSVYWYQQSLDQGLQFLIQYYNGEERAKGNILERFSAQQFPDLHSELNLSSLELGDSALYFCASSPHGTEQYFGPGTRLTVT.